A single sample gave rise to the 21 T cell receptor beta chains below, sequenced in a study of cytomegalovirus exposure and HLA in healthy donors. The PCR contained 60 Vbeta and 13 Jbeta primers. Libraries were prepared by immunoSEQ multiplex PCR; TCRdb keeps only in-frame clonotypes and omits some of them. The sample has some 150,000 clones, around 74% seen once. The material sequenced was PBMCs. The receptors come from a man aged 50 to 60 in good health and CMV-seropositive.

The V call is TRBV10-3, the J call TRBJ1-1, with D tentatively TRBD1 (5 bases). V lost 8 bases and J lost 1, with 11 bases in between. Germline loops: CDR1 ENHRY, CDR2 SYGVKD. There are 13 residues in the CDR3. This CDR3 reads CAISRGENTEAFF. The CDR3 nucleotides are TGTGCCATCTCCCGGGGGGAGAACACTGAAGCTTTCTTT.

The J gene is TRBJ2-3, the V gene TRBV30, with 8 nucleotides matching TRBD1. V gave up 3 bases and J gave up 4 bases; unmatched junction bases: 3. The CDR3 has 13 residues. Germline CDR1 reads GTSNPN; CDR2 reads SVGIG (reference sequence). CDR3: CAWRVQGADTQYF. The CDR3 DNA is TGTGCCTGGAGAGTACAGGGGGCAGATACGCAGTATTTT.

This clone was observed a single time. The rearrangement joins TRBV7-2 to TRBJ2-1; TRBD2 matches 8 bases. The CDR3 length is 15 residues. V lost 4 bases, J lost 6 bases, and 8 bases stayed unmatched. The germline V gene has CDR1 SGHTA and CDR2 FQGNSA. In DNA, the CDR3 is TGTGCCAGCAGCTCTGGGCCGGGAGGGCCCAATGAGCAGTTCTTC. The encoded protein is CASSSGPGGPNEQFF.

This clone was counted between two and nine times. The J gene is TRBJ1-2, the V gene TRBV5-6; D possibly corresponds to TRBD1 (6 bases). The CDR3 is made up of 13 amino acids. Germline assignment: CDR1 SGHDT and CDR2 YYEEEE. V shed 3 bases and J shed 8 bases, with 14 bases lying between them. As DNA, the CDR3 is TGTGCCAGCAGCTATGGGACAACGAGAGGCTACACCTTC. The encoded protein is CASSYGTTRGYTF.

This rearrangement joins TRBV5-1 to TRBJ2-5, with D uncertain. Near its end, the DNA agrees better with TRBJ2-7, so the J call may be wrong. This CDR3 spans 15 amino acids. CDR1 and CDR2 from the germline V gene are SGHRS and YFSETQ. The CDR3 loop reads CASSRAPDTIYEQYF. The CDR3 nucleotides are TGCGCCAGCAGCCGCGCCCCCGACACCATATACGAGCAGTACTTC.

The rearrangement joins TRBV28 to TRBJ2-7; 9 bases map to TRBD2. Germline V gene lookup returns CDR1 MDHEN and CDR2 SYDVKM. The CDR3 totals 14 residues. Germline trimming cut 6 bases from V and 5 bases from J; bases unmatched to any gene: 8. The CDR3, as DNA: TGTGCCAGCAGAAAAGCGGGAGGCGGGAACGAGCAGTACTTC. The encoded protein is CASRKAGGGNEQYF.

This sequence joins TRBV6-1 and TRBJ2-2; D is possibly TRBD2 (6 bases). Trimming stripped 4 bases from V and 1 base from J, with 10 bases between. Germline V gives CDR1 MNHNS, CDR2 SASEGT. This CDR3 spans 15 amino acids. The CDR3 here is CASSADSGNTGELFF. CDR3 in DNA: TGTGCCAGCAGTGCGGATAGCGGGAACACCGGGGAGCTGTTTTTT.

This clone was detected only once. CDR3 in amino acids: CASTSDRGENEQYF. The CDR3 nucleotides read TGTGCCAGCACATCGGACAGGGGGGAGAACGAGCAGTACTTC. The V and J genes are TRBV5-4 and TRBJ2-7; 10 nucleotides align to TRBD1. The CDR3 consists of 14 residues. V was pared by 6 bases and J by 5 bases, with 8 bases of the junction left unmatched. The germline CDR1 and CDR2 sequences are SGHNT and YYREEE (reference sequence).

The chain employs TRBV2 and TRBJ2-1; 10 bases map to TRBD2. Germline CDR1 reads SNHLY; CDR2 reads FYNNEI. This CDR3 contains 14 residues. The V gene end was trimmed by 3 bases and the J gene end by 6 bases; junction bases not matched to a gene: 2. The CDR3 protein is CASSDGLAVNEQFF. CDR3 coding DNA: TGTGCCAGCAGTGACGGACTAGCGGTCAATGAGCAGTTCTTC. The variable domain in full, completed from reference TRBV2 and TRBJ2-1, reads EPEVTQTPSHQVTQMGQEVILRCVPISNHLYFYWYRQILGQKVEFLVSFYNNEISEKSEIFDDQFSVERPDGSNFTLKIRSTKLEDSAMYFCASSDGLAVNEQFFGPGTRLTVL.

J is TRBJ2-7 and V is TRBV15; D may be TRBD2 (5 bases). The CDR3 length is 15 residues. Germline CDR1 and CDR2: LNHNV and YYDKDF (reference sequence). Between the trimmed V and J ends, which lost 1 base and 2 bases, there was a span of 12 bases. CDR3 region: CATSRGGLTPYEQYF. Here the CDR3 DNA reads TGTGCCACCAGCAGAGGAGGGCTTACTCCCTACGAGCAGTACTTC.

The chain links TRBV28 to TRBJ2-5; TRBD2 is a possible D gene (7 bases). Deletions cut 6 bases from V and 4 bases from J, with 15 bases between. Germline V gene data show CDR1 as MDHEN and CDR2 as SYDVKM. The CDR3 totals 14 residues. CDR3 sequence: CASSAVGGRETQYF. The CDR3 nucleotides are TGTGCCAGCAGCGCTGTCGGGGGGCGAGAGACCCAGTACTTC.

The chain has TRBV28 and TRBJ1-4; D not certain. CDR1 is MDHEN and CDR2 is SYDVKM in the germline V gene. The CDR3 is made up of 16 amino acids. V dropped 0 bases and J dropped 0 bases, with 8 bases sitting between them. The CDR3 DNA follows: TGTGCCAGCAGTTTATGGGAGATCGCAACTAATGAAAAACTGTTTTTT. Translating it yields CASSLWEIATNEKLFF.

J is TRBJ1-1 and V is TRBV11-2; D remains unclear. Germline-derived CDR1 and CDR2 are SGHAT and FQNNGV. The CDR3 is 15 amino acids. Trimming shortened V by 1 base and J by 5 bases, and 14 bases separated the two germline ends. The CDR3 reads CASSLAAGFRTEAFF. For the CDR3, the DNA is TGTGCCAGCAGCTTAGCGGCGGGATTTCGGACTGAAGCTTTCTTT. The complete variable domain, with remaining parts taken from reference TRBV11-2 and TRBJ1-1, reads EAGVAQSPRYKIIEKRQSVAFWCNPISGHATLYWYQQILGQGPKLLIQFQNNGVVDDSQLPKDRFSAERLKGVDSTLKIQPAKLEDSAVYLCASSLAAGFRTEAFFGQGTRLTVV.

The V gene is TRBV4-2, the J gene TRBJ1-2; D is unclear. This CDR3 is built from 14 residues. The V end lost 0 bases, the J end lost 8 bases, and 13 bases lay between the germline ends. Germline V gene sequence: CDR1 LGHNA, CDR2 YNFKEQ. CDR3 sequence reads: CASSQDGRLQGYTF. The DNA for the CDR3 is TGTGCCAGCAGCCAAGATGGAAGATTACAGGGCTACACCTTC.

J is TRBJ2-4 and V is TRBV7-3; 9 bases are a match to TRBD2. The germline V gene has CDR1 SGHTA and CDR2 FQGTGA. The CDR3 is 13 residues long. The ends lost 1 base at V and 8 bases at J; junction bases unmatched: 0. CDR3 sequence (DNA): TGTGCCAGCAGCTTAATAGCGGGAGACATTCAGTACTTC. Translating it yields CASSLIAGDIQYF.

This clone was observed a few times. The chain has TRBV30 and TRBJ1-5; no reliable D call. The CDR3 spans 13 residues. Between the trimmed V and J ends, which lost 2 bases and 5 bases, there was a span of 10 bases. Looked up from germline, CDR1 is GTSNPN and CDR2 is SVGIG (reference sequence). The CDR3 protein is CAWSRVGDQPQHF. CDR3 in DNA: TGTGCCTGGAGTAGGGTCGGGGATCAGCCCCAGCATTTT.

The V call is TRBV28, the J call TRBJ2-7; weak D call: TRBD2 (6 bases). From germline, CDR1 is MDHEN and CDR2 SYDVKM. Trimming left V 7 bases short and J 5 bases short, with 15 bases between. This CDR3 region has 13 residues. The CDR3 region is CASILAGTDEQYF. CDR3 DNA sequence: TGTGCCAGCATCTTGGCGGGAACTGACGAGCAGTACTTC.

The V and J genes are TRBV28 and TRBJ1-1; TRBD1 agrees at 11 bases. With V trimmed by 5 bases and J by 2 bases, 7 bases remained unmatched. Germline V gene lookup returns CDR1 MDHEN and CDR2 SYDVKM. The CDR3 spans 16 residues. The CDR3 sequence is CASSRTGGAGNTEAFF. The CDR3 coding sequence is TGTGCCAGCAGTAGGACAGGGGGCGCAGGAAACACTGAAGCTTTCTTT. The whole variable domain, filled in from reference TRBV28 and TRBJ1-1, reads DVKVTQSSRYLVKRTGEKVFLECVQDMDHENMFWYRQDPGLGLRLIYFSYDVKMKEKGDIPEGYSVSREKKERFSLILESASTNQTSMYLCASSRTGGAGNTEAFFGQGTRLTVV.

The CDR3 sequence is CASSEVGGSSTDTQYF. The CDR3 nucleotides read TGTGCCAGCAGTGAAGTGGGAGGGTCTAGCACAGATACGCAGTATTTT. The chain employs TRBV6-1 and TRBJ2-3; the match to TRBD2 covers 7 bases. This CDR3 has 16 amino acids. Germline V gene lookup returns CDR1 MNHNS and CDR2 SASEGT. V gave up 1 base and J gave up 0 bases; unmatched junction bases: 4.

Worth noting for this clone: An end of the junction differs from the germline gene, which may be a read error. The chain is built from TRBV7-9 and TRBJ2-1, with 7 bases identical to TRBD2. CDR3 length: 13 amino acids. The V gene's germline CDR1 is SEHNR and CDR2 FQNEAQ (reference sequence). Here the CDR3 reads CASSLAAGNEQFF. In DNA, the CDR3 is TGTGCCAGCAGCCTAGCGGCGGGGAATGAGCAGTTCTTC.

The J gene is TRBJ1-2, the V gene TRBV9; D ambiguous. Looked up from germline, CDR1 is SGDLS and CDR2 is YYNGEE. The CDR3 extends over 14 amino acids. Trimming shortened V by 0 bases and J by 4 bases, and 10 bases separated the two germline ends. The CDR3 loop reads CASSVGDRGYGYTF. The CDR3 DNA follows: TGTGCCAGCAGCGTAGGAGATCGGGGCTATGGCTACACCTTC.